Described below is a single T cell receptor beta chain sequence and its context. Its antigen is currently not known. Base qualities are not at hand, and no much larger clone is one base apart. The data were taken from a study of T cells in Graves' hyperthyroidism and ophthalmopathy (dated by TCRdb to the late 2010s). With respect to the entire study: To identify TCR V-J signatures that set the groups apart, the researchers used a discovery cohort of about a hundred patients, made up of about 44 with Graves' ophthalmopathy and some 60 with stable Graves' hyperthyroidism. Whether ophthalmopathy could be predicted prospectively was tested in an independent validation cohort made up of approximately 19 hyperthyroidism patients plus 17 patients who later progressed to ophthalmopathy. The approximately 100 discovery patients were randomly split 7:3 into training and test sets. In about six Graves' hyperthyroidism patients, the study also compared T-cell repertoires from thyroid tissue with T-cell repertoires from blood. Following sampling, methimazole starting at 30 mg daily was given to hyperthyroidism patients, and high-dose intravenous methylprednisolone was given to ophthalmopathy patients. TCR Vbeta CDR3 sequencing of around 130 peripheral blood samples (43 ophthalmopathy, approximately 80 hyperthyroidism and roughly 17 progressor patients) is reported in the paper. Here is what the overall study found, with its caveats: In validation, progression to ophthalmopathy was predicted by the model with almost 71% sensitivity and 72.22% specificity, a median of around 6.5 months before onset. A 13 V-J signature model separated ophthalmopathy from stable hyperthyroidism, with approximately 86% sensitivity and about 81% specificity in cross-validation and 80%/75% in testing. No statistical method was used to fix the sample size in advance, and group allocation was not hidden from the investigators. Most expanded thyroid clonotypes (frequency above 0.001) were also detected in blood, a finding suggesting that blood repertoires may reflect thyroid immune responses.

Stable Graves' hyperthyroidism was defined as the absence of progression to ophthalmopathy over 18 months of follow-up. Hyperthyroidism patients were aged 18 to 65 years and newly diagnosed, with disease duration of less than 2 months. Any patient with an uncontrolled infection, another autoimmune disease, pregnancy or lactation was excluded. Diagnoses were based on clinical symptoms, serum thyroxine and TRAb, thyroid ultrasound and orbital computed tomography. Total RNA was extracted with Trizol reagent, and quality was checked on an Agilent 2100 Bioanalyzer. TCR beta CDR3 regions were amplified from RNA transcripts. The first round of RT-PCR for the TCR CDR3 was performed with the HTBI primer set and the Qiagen OneStep RT-PCR kit. Libraries were constructed in a second round of multiplex PCR, after which size selection and purification were carried out. Libraries were sequenced paired-end with 100 bp reads on an Illumina HiSeq2000. Regarding the original processing steps: SOAPnuke was used to process the raw data, removing reads that contained adapters or uncalled bases, had a mean Phred below 15, or lacked an exact match to the constant primer or identifier. COPE v1.2.5 was used to merge high-quality paired reads, and clonotypes were defined as unique nucleotide sequences. MiTCR v1.1 was used to align the clonotypes against IMGT TRBV, TRBD and TRBJ reference segments. Only V-J combinations with frequency above 0.0001, covering 98% to 99.2% of repertoires, were analysed. A TCS score was defined as the ratio between F50 (clonal expansion) and ExV (chaos), using BLOSUM62-based TCRdist between CDR3 peptides within each V-J. Welch's t-statistics and random forest reduced 500 to 650 V-J features to some 14, which were used in a naive Bayes classifier (R e1071). The similarity between thyroid and blood repertoires was quantified using the Morisita-Horn index. TCRdb applied fastp at Q25 and MiXCR to the public reads, then kept only in-frame beta chains. Rows are combined by CDR3 protein, so each entry shows the most common genes and DNA. TCRdb assigned the V and J calls; the authors' analysis was not used. The table for this sample lists around 580,000 distinct CDR3 sequences; around 46% of them were counted only once. Clones ranked in the top ten supply approximately 8.4% of the sample.

Trimming costs V 5 bases and J 9 bases, and their ends lie 24 bases apart. Reading the germline V gene (reference sequence) gives CDR1 SGHNT and CDR2 YYREEE. The CDR3 covers 15 residues, taking in both the cysteine and the phenylalanine. Only CDR3 DNA is held: 45 bases, read in frame from base 1. The sequenced material came from peripheral blood or thyroid tissue (not recorded which). The V gene is TRBV5-4 and the J gene is TRBJ2-7; TRBD1 is a weak D gene call, 6 bases matching. The sequence came from a young woman with Graves' hyperthyroidism. The DNA is TGTGCCAGCAGTCTCCAGGGGATCGAGGCAGATACGCAGTACTTC. This sequence encodes CASSLQGIEADTQYF. Joined to the reference TRBV5-4 and TRBJ2-7 proteins, this CDR3 gives the full variable domain: ETGVTQSPTHLIKTRGQQVTLRCSSQSGHNTVSWYQQALGQGPQFIFQYYREEENGRGNFPPRFSGLQFPNYSSELNVNALELDDSALYLCASSLQGIEADTQYFGPGTRLTVT.